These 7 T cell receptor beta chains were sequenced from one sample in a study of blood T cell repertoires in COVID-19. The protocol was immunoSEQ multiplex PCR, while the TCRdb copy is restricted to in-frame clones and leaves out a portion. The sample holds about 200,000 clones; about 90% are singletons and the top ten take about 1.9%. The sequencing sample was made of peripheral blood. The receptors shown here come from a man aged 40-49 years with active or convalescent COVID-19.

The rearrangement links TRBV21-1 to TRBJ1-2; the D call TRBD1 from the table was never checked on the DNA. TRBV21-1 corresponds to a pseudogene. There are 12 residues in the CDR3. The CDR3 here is CASQVRHYGYTF. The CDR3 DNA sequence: TGTGCCTCACAGGTGAGGCACTATGGCTACACCTTC.

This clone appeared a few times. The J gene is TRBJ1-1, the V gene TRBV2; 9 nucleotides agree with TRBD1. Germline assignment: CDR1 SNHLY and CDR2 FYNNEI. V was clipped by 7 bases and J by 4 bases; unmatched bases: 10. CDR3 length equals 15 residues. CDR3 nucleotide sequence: TGTGCCAGCACGACAACAGGGGGCAAAGGCACTGAAGCTTTCTTT. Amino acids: CASTTTGGKGTEAFF.

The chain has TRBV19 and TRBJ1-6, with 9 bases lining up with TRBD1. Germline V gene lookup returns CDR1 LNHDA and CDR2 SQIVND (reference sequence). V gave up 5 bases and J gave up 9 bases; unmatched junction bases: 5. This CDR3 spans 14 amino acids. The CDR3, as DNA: TGTGCCAGTAGTTCCGGGACAGGGCTTTCACCCCTCCACTTT. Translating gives CASSSGTGLSPLHF.

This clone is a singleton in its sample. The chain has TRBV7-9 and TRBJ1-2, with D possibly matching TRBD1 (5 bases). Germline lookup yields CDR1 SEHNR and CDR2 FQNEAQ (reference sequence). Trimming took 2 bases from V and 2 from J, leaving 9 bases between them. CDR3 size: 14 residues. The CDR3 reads CASSLSGANYGYTF. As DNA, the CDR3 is TGTGCCAGCAGCTTAAGTGGGGCCAACTATGGCTACACCTTC.

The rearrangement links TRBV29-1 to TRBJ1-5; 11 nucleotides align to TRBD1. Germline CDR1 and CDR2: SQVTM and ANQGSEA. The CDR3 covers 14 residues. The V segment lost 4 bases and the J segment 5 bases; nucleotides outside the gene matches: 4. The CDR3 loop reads CSVAWTGGDQPQHF. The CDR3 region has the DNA TGCAGCGTTGCCTGGACAGGGGGCGATCAGCCCCAGCATTTT.

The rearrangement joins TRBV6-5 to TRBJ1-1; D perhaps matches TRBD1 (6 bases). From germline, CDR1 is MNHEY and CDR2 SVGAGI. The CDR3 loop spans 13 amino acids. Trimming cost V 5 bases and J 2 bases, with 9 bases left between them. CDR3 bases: TGTGCCAGCAGTCCCAGGGGCAACACTGAAGCTTTCTTT. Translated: CASSPRGNTEAFF.

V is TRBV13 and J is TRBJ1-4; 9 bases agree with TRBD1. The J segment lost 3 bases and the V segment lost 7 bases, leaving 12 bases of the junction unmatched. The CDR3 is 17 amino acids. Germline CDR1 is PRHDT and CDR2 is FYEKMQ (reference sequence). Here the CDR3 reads CASTIQQGAGANEKLFF. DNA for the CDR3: TGTGCCAGCACCATACAACAGGGGGCCGGGGCTAATGAAAAACTGTTTTTT.